This T cell receptor (beta chain) stems from a study of T cells in Graves' hyperthyroidism and ophthalmopathy (dated by TCRdb to about 2019). The study in broad terms: Peripheral blood samples were taken at initial diagnosis, before any treatment was given. The paper describes TCR Vbeta CDR3 sequencing of some 130 peripheral blood samples, made up of some 40 ophthalmopathy patients, around 78 hyperthyroidism patients and roughly 17 progressor patients. To identify distinguishing TCR V-J signatures, a discovery cohort of some 100 patients was used, comprising 40 to 45 with Graves' ophthalmopathy and 57 with stable Graves' hyperthyroidism. Once sampling was done, hyperthyroidism patients were given methimazole at a starting dose of 30 mg daily, whereas ophthalmopathy patients were given high-dose intravenous methylprednisolone. In about 6 Graves' hyperthyroidism patients, the study also compared T-cell repertoires from thyroid tissue with T-cell repertoires from blood. The 85 to 100 discovery patients were randomly split 7:3 into training and test sets. Prospective prediction of ophthalmopathy was tested in an independent validation cohort of 18 hyperthyroidism patients and some 17 patients who later progressed to ophthalmopathy.

From the cysteine through the phenylalanine, the CDR3 covers 13 amino acids. CDR3 DNA only is kept here, 39 bases in frame from base 1. A distance of 10 bases separates the germline ends of V and J, which lose 4 bases and 7 bases respectively. CDR1 and CDR2, looked up from the germline V gene, are MDHEN and SYDVKM. Stable Graves' hyperthyroidism was defined as the absence of progression to ophthalmopathy over 18 months of follow-up. Hyperthyroidism patients were newly diagnosed, had a disease duration of under 2 months, and were aged 18 to 65 years. The study excluded patients with uncontrolled infections, other autoimmune diseases, pregnancy or lactation. Diagnoses were established on the basis of clinical symptoms, serum thyroxine and TRAb, thyroid ultrasound, and orbital computed tomography. Ficoll-Paque density gradient centrifugation was used to isolate PBMCs from about 9 ml of fresh peripheral blood. Total RNA was extracted using Trizol reagent, and RNA quality was assessed on an Agilent 2100 Bioanalyzer.

This clonotype was seen many times. It lacks a known antigen. No per-base quality is available; no much larger clone lies one base away. Study-wide conclusions, independent of this receptor: No statistical method was used to fix the sample size in advance, and group allocation was not hidden from the investigators. In validation, the model predicted progression to ophthalmopathy a median of about 6.8 months before onset, with over 60% sensitivity and roughly 77% specificity. Blood samples also contained most of the expanded thyroid clonotypes (frequency above 0.001), which suggests that blood repertoires may reflect thyroid immune responses. In cross-validation, a model built on a 13 V-J signature told ophthalmopathy apart from stable hyperthyroidism with 87.88% sensitivity and about 81% specificity, and in testing the same model reached 80%/75%.

The TCR beta CDR3 regions were amplified from the RNA transcripts. The first round of RT-PCR for the TCR CDR3 was performed with the HTBI primer set and the Qiagen OneStep RT-PCR kit. Libraries were constructed in a second round of multiplex PCR, after which size selection and purification were performed. Paired-end sequencing of the libraries was performed with 100 bp reads on an Illumina HiSeq2000. The authors processed their data as follows. Raw data were processed with SOAPnuke, discarding reads with adapters, uncalled bases, mean Phred below 15, or no exact constant-primer or identifier match. COPE v1.2.5 was used to merge the high-quality paired reads, and each unique nucleotide sequence was defined as a clonotype. Clonotypes were aligned to IMGT TRBV, TRBD and TRBJ reference segments using MiTCR v1.1. The analysis included only V-J combinations with a frequency above 0.0001, which together covered around 99% of the repertoires. The TCS score was defined as F50 (clonal expansion) divided by E x V (chaos), with BLOSUM62-based TCRdist calculated between CDR3 peptides within each V-J. Welch's t-statistics and random forest reduced fewer than 550 V-J features to 10 to 15, which were used in a naive Bayes classifier (R e1071). In TCRdb, the public reads were trimmed at Q25 with fastp and aligned with MiXCR, with productive beta chains retained. Rows with a matching CDR3 protein are joined into one entry that keeps the most common DNA and genes. The V and J calls follow TCRdb's processing rather than the paper's. This sample comprises around 500,000 distinct CDR3 sequences, less than 15% of them detected only once. The ten largest clones take up about 15% of the sample.

The origin of this receptor is a woman in her thirties or forties with Graves' hyperthyroidism. What was sequenced was blood. The rearrangement joined TRBV28 to TRBJ1-4; the D gene assignment is ambiguous. The nucleotide sequence is given as TGTGCCAGCAGTTCGGCGCAAAGTGAAAAACTGTTTTTT. This codes for CASSSAQSEKLFF.